Here is one T cell receptor beta chain with its context. This record comes from a study of OX40 agonist ivuxolimab in advanced cancers. Only in-frame clones appear in the TCRdb table, and some are missing; sequencing was by immunoSEQ multiplex PCR. The table lists tens of thousands of clones, 91% of them singletons, with 8.4% in the top ten. Germline-derived CDR1 and CDR2 are MNHNY and SVGAGI (reference sequence). Between the trimmed V and J ends, which lost 7 bases and 1 base, there was a span of 13 bases. The CDR3 totals 14 residues. The material sequenced was CD4+ or CD8+ T cells sorted from blood, taken in a trial of the OX40 agonist ivuxolimab. The clonotype originates from an adult with an advanced solid tumor such as melanoma, head and neck, liver or kidney cancer. V is TRBV6-6 and J is TRBJ1-1, with D unclear. The CDR3 DNA reads TGTGCCAGCACATTCCTTTTCGGGAACACTGAAGCTTTCTTT. Translation gives CASTFLFGNTEAFF.